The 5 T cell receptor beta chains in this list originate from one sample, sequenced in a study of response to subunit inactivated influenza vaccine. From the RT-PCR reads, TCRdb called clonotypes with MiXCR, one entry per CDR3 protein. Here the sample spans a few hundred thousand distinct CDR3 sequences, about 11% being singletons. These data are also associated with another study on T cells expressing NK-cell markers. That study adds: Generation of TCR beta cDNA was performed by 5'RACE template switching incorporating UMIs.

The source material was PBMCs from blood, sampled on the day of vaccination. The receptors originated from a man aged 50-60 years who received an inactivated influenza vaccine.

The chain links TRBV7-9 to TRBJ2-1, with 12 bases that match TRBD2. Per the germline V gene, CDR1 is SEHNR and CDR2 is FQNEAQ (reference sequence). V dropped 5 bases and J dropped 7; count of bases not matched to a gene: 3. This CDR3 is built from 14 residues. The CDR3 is CASSRTSGANEQFF. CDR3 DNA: TGTGCCAGCAGCCGGACTAGCGGGGCTAATGAGCAGTTCTTC.

For the CDR3, the DNA is TGTGCCAGCAGCCAACAGTGGGCCACAGATACGCAGTATTTT. Translated, it gives CASSQQWATDTQYF. The chain is built from TRBV11-2 and TRBJ2-3, with unresolved D. V shed 5 bases and J shed 2 bases, with 11 bases lying between them. Germline V lookup: CDR1 SGHAT, CDR2 FQNNGV. There are 14 residues in the CDR3.

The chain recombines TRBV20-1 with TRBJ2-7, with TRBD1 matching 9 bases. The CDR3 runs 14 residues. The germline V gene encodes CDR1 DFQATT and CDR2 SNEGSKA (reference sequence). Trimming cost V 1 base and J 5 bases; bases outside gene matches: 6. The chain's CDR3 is CSARVLQGADEQYF. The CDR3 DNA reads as TGCAGTGCTAGAGTCCTACAGGGGGCCGACGAGCAGTACTTC.

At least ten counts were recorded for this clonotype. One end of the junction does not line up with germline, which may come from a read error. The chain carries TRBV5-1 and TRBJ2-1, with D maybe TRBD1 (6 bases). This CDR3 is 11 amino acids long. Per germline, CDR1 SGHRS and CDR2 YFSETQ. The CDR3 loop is CASSDNRVSLF. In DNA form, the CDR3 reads TGCGCCAGCAGCGATAACAGGGTATCGCTCTTC.

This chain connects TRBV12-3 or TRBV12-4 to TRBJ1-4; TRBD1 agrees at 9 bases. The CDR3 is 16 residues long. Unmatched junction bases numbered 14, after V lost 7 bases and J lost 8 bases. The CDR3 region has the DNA TGTGCCAGCAACTTGGGCCCGGGACAGGGAGACGAAAAACTGTTTTTT. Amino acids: CASNLGPGQGDEKLFF.